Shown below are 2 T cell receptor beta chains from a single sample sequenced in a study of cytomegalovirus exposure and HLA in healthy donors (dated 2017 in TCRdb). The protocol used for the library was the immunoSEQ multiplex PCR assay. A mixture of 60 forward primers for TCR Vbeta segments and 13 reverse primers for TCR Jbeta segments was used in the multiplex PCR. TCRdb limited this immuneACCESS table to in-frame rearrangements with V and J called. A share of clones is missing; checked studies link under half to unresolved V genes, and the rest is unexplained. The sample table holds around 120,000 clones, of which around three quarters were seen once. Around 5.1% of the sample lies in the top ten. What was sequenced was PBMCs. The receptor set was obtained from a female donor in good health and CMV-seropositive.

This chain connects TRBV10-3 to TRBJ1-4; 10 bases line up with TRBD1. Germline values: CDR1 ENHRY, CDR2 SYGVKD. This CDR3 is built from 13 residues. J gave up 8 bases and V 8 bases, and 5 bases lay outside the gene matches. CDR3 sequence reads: CAIGGTGDEKLFF. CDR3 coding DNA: TGTGCCATCGGGGGGACAGGGGACGAAAAACTGTTTTTT.

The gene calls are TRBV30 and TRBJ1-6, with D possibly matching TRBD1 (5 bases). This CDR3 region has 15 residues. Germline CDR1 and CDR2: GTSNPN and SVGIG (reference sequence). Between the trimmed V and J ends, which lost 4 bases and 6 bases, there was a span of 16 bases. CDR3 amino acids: CAWIAAGHSNSPLHF. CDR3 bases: TGTGCCTGGATAGCGGCCGGACACAGTAATTCACCCCTCCACTTT.